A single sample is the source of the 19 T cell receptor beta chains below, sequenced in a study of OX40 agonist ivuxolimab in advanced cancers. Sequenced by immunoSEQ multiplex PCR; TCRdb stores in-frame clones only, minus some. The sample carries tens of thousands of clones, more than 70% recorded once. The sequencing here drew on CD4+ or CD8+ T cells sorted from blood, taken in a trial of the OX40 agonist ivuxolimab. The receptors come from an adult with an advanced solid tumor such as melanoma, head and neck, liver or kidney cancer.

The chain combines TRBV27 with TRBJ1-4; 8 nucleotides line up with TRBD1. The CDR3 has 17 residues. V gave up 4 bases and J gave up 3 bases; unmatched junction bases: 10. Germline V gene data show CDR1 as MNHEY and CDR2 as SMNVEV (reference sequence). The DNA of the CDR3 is TGTGCCAGCAGTTCGATGACAGGGGTTGGGGCTAATGAAAAACTGTTTTTT. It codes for CASSSMTGVGANEKLFF. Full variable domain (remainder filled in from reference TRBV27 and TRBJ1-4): EAQVTQNPRYLITVTGKKLTVTCSQNMNHEYMSWYRQDPGLGLRQIYYSMNVEVTDKGDVPEGYKVSRKEKRNFPLILESPSPNQTSLYFCASSSMTGVGANEKLFFGSGTQLSVL.

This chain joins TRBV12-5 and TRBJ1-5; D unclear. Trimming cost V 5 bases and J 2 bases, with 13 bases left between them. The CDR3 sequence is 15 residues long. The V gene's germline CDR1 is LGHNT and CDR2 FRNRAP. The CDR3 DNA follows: TGTGCTAGTGGTCCCGTAGGTGCTGGCAATCAGCCCCAGCATTTT. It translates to CASGPVGAGNQPQHF.

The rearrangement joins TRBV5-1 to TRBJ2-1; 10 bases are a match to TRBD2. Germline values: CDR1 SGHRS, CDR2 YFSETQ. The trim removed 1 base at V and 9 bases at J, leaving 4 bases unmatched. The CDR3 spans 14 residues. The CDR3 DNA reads TGCGCCAGCAGCTTGCCGTCTAGCGGGGGTGAGCAGTTCTTC. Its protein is CASSLPSSGGEQFF.

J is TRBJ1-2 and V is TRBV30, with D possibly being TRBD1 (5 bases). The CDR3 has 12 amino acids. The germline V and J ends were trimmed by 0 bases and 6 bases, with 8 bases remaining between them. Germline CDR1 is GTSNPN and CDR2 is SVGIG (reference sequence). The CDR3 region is CAWSVQANGYTF. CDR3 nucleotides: TGTGCCTGGAGTGTACAGGCTAATGGCTACACCTTC.

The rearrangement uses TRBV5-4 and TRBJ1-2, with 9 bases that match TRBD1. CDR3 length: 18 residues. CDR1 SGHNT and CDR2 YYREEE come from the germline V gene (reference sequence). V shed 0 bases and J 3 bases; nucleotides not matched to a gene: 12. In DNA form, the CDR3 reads TGTGCCAGCAGCTTGGAAACAGGGGGCTGGGTAGTTGACTATGGCTACACCTTC. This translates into CASSLETGGWVVDYGYTF.

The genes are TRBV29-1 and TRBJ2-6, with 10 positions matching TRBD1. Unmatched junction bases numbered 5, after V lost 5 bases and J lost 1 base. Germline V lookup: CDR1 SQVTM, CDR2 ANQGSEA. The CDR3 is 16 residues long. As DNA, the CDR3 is TGCAGCGTTCCGGGACAGGGGTCTTCTGGGGCCAACGTCCTGACTTTC. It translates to CSVPGQGSSGANVLTF.

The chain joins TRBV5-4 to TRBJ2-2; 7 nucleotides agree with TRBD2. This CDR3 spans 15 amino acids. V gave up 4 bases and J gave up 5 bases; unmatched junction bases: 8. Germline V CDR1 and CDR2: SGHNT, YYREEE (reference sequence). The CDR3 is CASSEGLVGTGELFF. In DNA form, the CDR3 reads TGTGCCAGCAGCGAAGGACTAGTTGGGACCGGGGAGCTGTTTTTT. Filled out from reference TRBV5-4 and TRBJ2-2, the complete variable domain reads ETGVTQSPTHLIKTRGQQVTLRCSSQSGHNTVSWYQQALGQGPQFIFQYYREEENGRGNFPPRFSGLQFPNYSSELNVNALELDDSALYLCASSEGLVGTGELFFGEGSRLTVL.

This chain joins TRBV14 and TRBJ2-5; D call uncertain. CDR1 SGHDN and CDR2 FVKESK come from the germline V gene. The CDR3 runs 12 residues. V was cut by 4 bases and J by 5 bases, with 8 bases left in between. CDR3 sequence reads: CASSPVGETQYF. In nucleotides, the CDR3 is TGTGCCAGCAGCCCGGTCGGGGAGACCCAGTACTTC.

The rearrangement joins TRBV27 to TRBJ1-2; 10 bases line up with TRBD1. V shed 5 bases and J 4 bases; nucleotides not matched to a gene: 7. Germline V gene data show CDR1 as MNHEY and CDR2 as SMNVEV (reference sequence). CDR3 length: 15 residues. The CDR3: CASSHGTGEFYGYTF. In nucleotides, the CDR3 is TGTGCCAGCAGTCATGGGACAGGGGAATTCTATGGCTACACCTTC.

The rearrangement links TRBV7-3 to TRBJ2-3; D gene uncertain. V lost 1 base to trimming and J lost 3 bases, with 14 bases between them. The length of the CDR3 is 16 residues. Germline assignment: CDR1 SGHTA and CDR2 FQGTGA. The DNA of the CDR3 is TGTGCCAGCAGCTTAAATAGTAGGGCTGAAACAGATACGCAGTATTTT. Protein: CASSLNSRAETDTQYF.

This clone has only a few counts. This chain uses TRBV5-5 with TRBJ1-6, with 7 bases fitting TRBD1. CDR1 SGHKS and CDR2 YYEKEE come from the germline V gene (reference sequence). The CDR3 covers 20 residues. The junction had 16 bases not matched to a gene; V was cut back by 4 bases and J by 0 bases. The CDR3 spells CASSENSDRIWSSYNSPLHF. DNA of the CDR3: TGTGCCAGCAGCGAGAATTCGGACAGGATTTGGAGCTCCTATAATTCACCCCTCCACTTT.

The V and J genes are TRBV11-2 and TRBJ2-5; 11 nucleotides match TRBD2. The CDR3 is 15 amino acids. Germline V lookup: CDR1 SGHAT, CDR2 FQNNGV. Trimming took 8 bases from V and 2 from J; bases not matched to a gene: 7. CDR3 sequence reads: CASGLAGGGQETQYF. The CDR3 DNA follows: TGTGCCAGCGGATTAGCGGGAGGGGGACAAGAGACCCAGTACTTC.

The CDR3 sequence is CASSLGQGRTEAFF. CDR3 DNA sequence: TGCGCCAGCAGCTTGGGACAGGGGAGGACTGAAGCTTTCTTT. This chain connects TRBV5-1 to TRBJ1-1; TRBD1 aligns across 8 bases. The junction had 3 bases not matched to a gene; V was cut back by 0 bases and J by 5 bases. The CDR3 runs 14 residues. The germline V gene has CDR1 SGHRS and CDR2 YFSETQ.

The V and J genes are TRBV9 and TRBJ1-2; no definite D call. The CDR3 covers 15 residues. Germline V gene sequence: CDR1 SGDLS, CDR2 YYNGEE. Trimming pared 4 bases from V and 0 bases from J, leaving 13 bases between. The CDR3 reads CASSPRSQANYGYTF. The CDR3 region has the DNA TGTGCCAGCAGCCCCCGCAGCCAAGCTAACTATGGCTACACCTTC.

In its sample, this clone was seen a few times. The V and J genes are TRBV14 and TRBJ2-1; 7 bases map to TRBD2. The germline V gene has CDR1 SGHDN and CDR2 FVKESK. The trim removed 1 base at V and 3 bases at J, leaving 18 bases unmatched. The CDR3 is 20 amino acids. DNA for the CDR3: TGTGCCAGCAGCCAAGCGGGGGGAAGGGACTTTCTACACCACTACAATGAGCAGTTCTTC. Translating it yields CASSQAGGRDFLHHYNEQFF.

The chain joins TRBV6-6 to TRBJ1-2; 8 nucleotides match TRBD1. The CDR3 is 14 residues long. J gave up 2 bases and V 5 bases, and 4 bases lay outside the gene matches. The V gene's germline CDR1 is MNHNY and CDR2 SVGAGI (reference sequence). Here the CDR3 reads CASSRDRTNYGYTF. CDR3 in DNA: TGTGCCAGCAGTAGGGACAGGACCAACTATGGCTACACCTTC.

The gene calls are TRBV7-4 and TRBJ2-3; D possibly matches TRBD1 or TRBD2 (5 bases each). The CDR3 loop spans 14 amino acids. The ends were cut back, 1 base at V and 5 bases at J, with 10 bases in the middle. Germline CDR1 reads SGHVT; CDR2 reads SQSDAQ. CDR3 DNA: TGTGCCAGCAGCTTAGTGGGACCGAGAGATACGCAGTATTTT. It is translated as CASSLVGPRDTQYF.

CDR3 loop: CASSLGPASRQPQHF. DNA of the CDR3: TGTGCCAGCAGCTTAGGGCCTGCGTCCCGTCAGCCCCAGCATTTT. The chain carries TRBV7-2 and TRBJ1-5; D not resolved. The CDR3 totals 15 residues. The germline CDR1 and CDR2 sequences are SGHTA and FQGNSA. The ends were cut back, 1 base at V and 6 bases at J, with 13 bases in the middle.

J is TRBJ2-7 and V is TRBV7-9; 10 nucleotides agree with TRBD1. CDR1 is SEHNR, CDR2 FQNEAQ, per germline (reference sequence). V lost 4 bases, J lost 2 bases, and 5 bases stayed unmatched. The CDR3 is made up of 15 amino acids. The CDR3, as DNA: TGTGCCAGCAGCTCGGCGGACAGGGGGGCCTACGAGCAGTACTTC. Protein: CASSSADRGAYEQYF.